This T cell receptor beta chain was identified in a study of blood T cell repertoires in COVID-19. Here immunoSEQ multiplex PCR was the method, and the copy in TCRdb shows in-frame clones only, minus some. The top ten hold over 1.2% of the sample, which has some 240,000 clones, 84% seen once. Germline CDR1 SGHNT, CDR2 YYREEE (reference sequence). The CDR3 has 15 amino acids. J gave up 1 base and V 0 bases, and 0 bases lay outside the gene matches. Sequenced: peripheral blood. The receptor was isolated from a woman in her thirties or forties who had recovered from COVID-19. The chain uses TRBV5-4 and TRBJ2-1, with 8 bases matching TRBD2. The DNA for the CDR3 is TGTGCCAGCAGCTTGGCTAGCGGGTCCTACAATGAGCAGTTCTTC. Protein sequence: CASSLASGSYNEQFF.